These 32 T cell receptor beta chains came from one sample sequenced in a study of PD-1 blockade in mismatch repair-deficient tumors. TCRdb's table, derived via immunoSEQ multiplex PCR, lists solely in-frame clones and lacks some. The sample has some 100,000 clones; 82% are singletons. This specimen consisted of peripheral blood, obtained less than 37 weeks after starting pembrolizumab. The receptors shown here come from an adult with mismatch repair-deficient cancer.

J is TRBJ2-7 and V is TRBV30; 7 bases fit TRBD1. Germline CDR1 reads GTSNPN; CDR2 reads SVGIG (reference sequence). V lost 6 bases and J lost 2; bases outside the gene matches: 10. This CDR3 has 14 amino acids. The CDR3 is CACIQGPLPYEQYF. CDR3 bases: TGTGCCTGCATACAGGGGCCCCTTCCCTACGAGCAGTACTTC.

V and J are TRBV5-1 and TRBJ2-1; TRBD2 agrees at 9 bases. The V segment lost 1 base and the J segment 6 bases; nucleotides outside the gene matches: 5. The CDR3 covers 15 residues. Looked up from germline, CDR1 is SGHRS and CDR2 is YFSETQ. The CDR3 coding sequence is TGCGCCAGCAGCTTGCTAGCGGGAACGGGCAATGAGCAGTTCTTC. It specifies CASSLLAGTGNEQFF.

The chain combines TRBV19 with TRBJ1-1; D is possibly TRBD1 (5 bases). The CDR3 is made up of 16 amino acids. V shed 4 bases and J shed 1 base, with 16 bases lying between them. CDR1 is LNHDA, CDR2 SQIVND, per germline (reference sequence). In DNA, the CDR3 is TGTGCCAGTAGTACACAAAGGGACCAGTGGAACACTGAAGCTTTCTTT. This translates into CASSTQRDQWNTEAFF.

This clone was seen only once. This chain links TRBV9 with TRBJ1-4; D perhaps matches TRBD1 (5 bases). The CDR3 is made up of 14 amino acids. V gave up 4 bases and J gave up 8 bases, with 15 bases separating them. Looked up from germline, CDR1 is SGDLS and CDR2 is YYNGEE. The CDR3, as DNA: TGTGCCAGCAGCCTCGGGGGGGATGCCGAAAAACTGTTTTTT. Amino acids: CASSLGGDAEKLFF.

This chain links TRBV9 with TRBJ2-7, with 10 bases matching TRBD2. J gave up 3 bases and V 0 bases, and 3 bases lay outside the gene matches. The length of the CDR3 is 15 residues. Germline lookup yields CDR1 SGDLS and CDR2 YYNGEE. The CDR3 here is CASSVGPSGSYEQYF. CDR3 nucleotides: TGTGCCAGCAGCGTAGGTCCTAGCGGGAGCTACGAGCAGTACTTC.

The gene calls are TRBV25-1 and TRBJ1-1, with D unresolved. Germline assignment: CDR1 MGHDK and CDR2 SYGVNS. Trimming shortened V by 5 bases and J by 5 bases, and 21 bases separated the two germline ends. CDR3 length equals 16 residues. The CDR3 DNA reads TGTGCCAGCAGTCCAGCCAAGCTGGGTTTTGGGACTGAAGCTTTCTTT. This translates into CASSPAKLGFGTEAFF. Together with reference TRBV25-1 and TRBJ1-1, the CDR3 gives the full variable domain: EADIYQTPRYLVIGTGKKITLECSQTMGHDKMYWYQQDPGMELHLIHYSYGVNSTEKGDLSSESTVSRIRTEHFPLTLESARPSHTSQYLCASSPAKLGFGTEAFFGQGTRLTVV.

This clone occurred once. This chain's CDR3 is CASSPKGNTEAFF. The CDR3, as DNA: TGTGCCAGCAGCCCGAAGGGAAACACTGAAGCTTTCTTT. The chain recombines TRBV7-2 with TRBJ1-1; D is unclear. Germline V gene sequence: CDR1 SGHTA, CDR2 FQGNSA. CDR3 length: 13 residues. The germline V and J ends were trimmed by 5 bases and 2 bases, with 9 bases remaining between them.

This chain connects TRBV9 to TRBJ1-2; 8 nucleotides line up with TRBD1. This CDR3 spans 13 amino acids. V shed 0 bases, J shed 8 bases, and the junction held 3 bases outside the gene matches. Germline V lookup: CDR1 SGDLS, CDR2 YYNGEE. This chain's CDR3 is CASSVAGGQGYTF. CDR3 coding DNA: TGTGCCAGCAGCGTAGCAGGGGGCCAAGGCTACACCTTC.

This sequence joins TRBV19 and TRBJ1-1; D remains ambiguous. The CDR3 extends over 14 amino acids. Trimming pared 3 bases from V and 6 bases from J, leaving 14 bases between. The germline CDR1 and CDR2 sequences are LNHDA and SQIVND (reference sequence). DNA of the CDR3: TGTGCCAGTAGTATGAATGGTGTTGGGGCTGAAGCTTTCTTT. Its translation is CASSMNGVGAEAFF.

The rearrangement links TRBV21-1 to TRBJ2-5; TRBD1 was called by the table and not checked on the DNA. TRBV21-1 corresponds to a pseudogene. The CDR3 has 15 amino acids. CDR3 coding DNA: TGTGCCAGCAGCACCCTGGGACAGGGCTCGGAGACCCAGTACTTC. It codes for CASSTLGQGSETQYF.

The rearrangement joins TRBV4-2 to TRBJ2-5; 11 bases agree with TRBD2. The junction had 4 bases not matched to a gene; V was cut back by 0 bases and J by 4 bases. The CDR3 contains 16 residues. Germline CDR1 reads LGHNA; CDR2 reads YNFKEQ. CDR3 amino acids: CASSQEGLAGAETQYF. CDR3 nucleotide sequence: TGTGCCAGCAGCCAAGAAGGACTAGCGGGTGCAGAGACCCAGTACTTC.

The chain uses TRBV30 and TRBJ2-5; unclear D gene. The CDR3 runs to 15 residues. Trimming stripped 1 base from V and 5 bases from J, with 17 bases between. The germline gives CDR1 GTSNPN, CDR2 SVGIG (reference sequence). The CDR3 reads CAWSAVGVGIETQYF. The DNA of the CDR3 is TGTGCCTGGAGTGCCGTTGGAGTGGGGATCGAGACCCAGTACTTC.

This CDR3 is CAISESGGGNKETQYF. The DNA for the CDR3 is TGTGCCATCAGTGAGTCGGGAGGCGGGAACAAAGAGACCCAGTACTTC. The chain has TRBV10-3 and TRBJ2-5; weak D call: TRBD2 (6 bases). Per the germline V gene, CDR1 is ENHRY and CDR2 is SYGVKD. Trimming removed 0 bases at V and 3 bases at J, with 14 bases between. The CDR3 has 16 residues.

The gene calls are TRBV29-1 and TRBJ1-5; tentatively, D is TRBD1 (5 bases). The ends were cut back, 5 bases at V and 1 base at J, with 12 bases in the middle. The CDR3 loop spans 14 amino acids. Per germline, CDR1 SQVTM and CDR2 ANQGSEA. CDR3 coding DNA: TGCAGCGTTAGTGGGGGGGTAAGCAATCAGCCCCAGCATTTT. Protein: CSVSGGVSNQPQHF. Full variable domain (rest looked up from reference TRBV29-1 and TRBJ1-5): SAVISQKPSRDICQRGTSLTIQCQVDSQVTMMFWYRQQPGQSLTLIATANQGSEATYESGFVIDKFPISRPNLTFSTLTVSNMSPEDSSIYLCSVSGGVSNQPQHFGDGTRLSIL.

This clone has just a few counts. This chain links TRBV12-5 with TRBJ1-2, with no clear D. There are 12 residues in the CDR3. Germline V gene lookup returns CDR1 LGHNT and CDR2 FRNRAP. V was pared by 6 bases and J by 10 bases, with 15 bases between. DNA of the CDR3: TGTGCTAGTGGCCTGGGCAACGGATTCTACACCTTC. Translated, it gives CASGLGNGFYTF.

This sequence joins TRBV19 and TRBJ2-1, with TRBD1 as a possible D gene (6 bases). The CDR3 length is 16 residues. The germline V gene has CDR1 LNHDA and CDR2 SQIVND (reference sequence). Trimming shortened V by 7 bases and J by 3 bases, and 19 bases separated the two germline ends. Here the CDR3 reads CASTPTTGGRYNEQFF. The CDR3 DNA reads as TGTGCCAGTACCCCTACGACAGGTGGTCGCTACAATGAGCAGTTCTTC.

The chain couples TRBV6-4 to TRBJ2-1, with 7 nucleotides matching TRBD2. The length of the CDR3 is 16 residues. Trimming cost V 3 bases and J 0 bases; bases outside gene matches: 5. Germline CDR1 MRHNA, CDR2 SNTAGT. The CDR3 here is CASSDSGGSSYNEQFF. The CDR3 DNA follows: TGTGCCAGCAGTGATTCGGGCGGGAGCTCCTACAATGAGCAGTTCTTC.

This chain links TRBV5-6 with TRBJ2-2; possibly TRBD2 for D (6 bases). The CDR3 length is 14 residues. Germline CDR1 reads SGHDT; CDR2 reads YYEEEE. V was clipped by 5 bases and J by 2 bases, with 10 bases between them. CDR3 residues: CASSLGLNTGELFF. DNA of the CDR3: TGTGCCAGCAGTCTTGGACTAAACACCGGGGAGCTGTTTTTT.

This chain uses TRBV27 with TRBJ1-1; no definite D call. Trimming left V 3 bases short and J 1 base short, with 6 bases between. The CDR3 length is 13 residues. Germline CDR1 MNHEY, CDR2 SMNVEV (reference sequence). The CDR3 spells CASSFHENTEAFF. The CDR3 DNA is TGTGCCAGCAGTTTCCACGAGAACACTGAAGCTTTCTTT.

The chain carries TRBV5-6 and TRBJ2-1, with 11 bases matching TRBD2. After removal of 6 bases from V and 4 bases from J, the junction contained 6 bases not matched to a gene. The CDR3 runs to 15 residues. Per germline, CDR1 SGHDT and CDR2 YYEEEE. This CDR3 reads CASTGGTSGYNEQFF. The CDR3 DNA is TGTGCCAGCACCGGCGGGACTAGCGGTTACAATGAGCAGTTCTTC.

This clone was seen a handful of times. Its ends do not fully match the called genes, so a read error is possible. The CDR3 is CASSLGGVGETQYF. CDR3 coding DNA: TGTGCTAGCAGCTTAGGAGGGGTCGGGGAGACCCAGTACTTC. The chain employs TRBV7-7 and TRBJ2-5; D is possibly TRBD2 (6 bases). This CDR3 comprises 14 residues. The germline CDR1 and CDR2 sequences are SSHAT and FNYEAQ (reference sequence).

The sample holds a few counts of this clone. V and J are TRBV6-6 and TRBJ2-7; 9 bases are a match to TRBD1. This CDR3 comprises 15 residues. Per germline, CDR1 MNHNY and CDR2 SVGAGI (reference sequence). V dropped 6 bases and J dropped 5; count of bases not matched to a gene: 11. The CDR3 DNA reads as TGTGCCAGCAGCGCCGGGACAGGGAGTTTGGACGAGCAGTACTTC. Translated, it gives CASSAGTGSLDEQYF.

J is TRBJ2-3 and V is TRBV5-1; D perhaps matches TRBD1 (6 bases). Germline CDR1 is SGHRS and CDR2 is YFSETQ. The V end lost 0 bases, the J end lost 1 base, and 9 bases lay between the germline ends. The CDR3 extends over 15 amino acids. The CDR3 DNA reads as TGCGCCAGCAGCTTGGGTGCAGGGGGCACAGATACGCAGTATTTT. Its protein product is CASSLGAGGTDTQYF.

The V and J genes are TRBV7-8 and TRBJ2-1, with D possibly being TRBD1 (5 bases). Per germline, CDR1 SGHVS and CDR2 FQNEAQ. The CDR3 extends over 17 amino acids. Trimming cost V 4 bases and J 2 bases, with 18 bases left between them. The CDR3 DNA follows: TGTGCCAGCAGCTACGGAAGGCAGGGCCCCACCTACAATGAGCAGTTCTTC. Protein: CASSYGRQGPTYNEQFF. Full variable domain (remainder filled in from reference TRBV7-8 and TRBJ2-1): GAGVSQSPRYKVAKRGQDVALRCDPISGHVSLFWYQQALGQGPEFLTYFQNEAQLDKSGLPSDRFFAERPEGSVSTLKIQRTQQEDSAVYLCASSYGRQGPTYNEQFFGPGTRLTVL.

V and J are TRBV7-3 and TRBJ2-3, with TRBD1 identical over 10 bases. With V trimmed by 6 bases and J by 4 bases, 7 bases remained unmatched. Germline CDR1 and CDR2: SGHTA and FQGTGA. This CDR3 contains 15 residues. This chain's CDR3 is CASSYGTGASDTQYF. In nucleotides, the CDR3 is TGTGCCAGCAGTTACGGGACAGGGGCGTCAGATACGCAGTATTTT.

This chain joins TRBV10-3 and TRBJ2-1; 9 bases map to TRBD2. The J segment lost 9 bases and the V segment lost 10 bases, leaving 16 bases of the junction unmatched. Germline CDR1 is ENHRY and CDR2 is SYGVKD. The CDR3 loop spans 15 amino acids. The CDR3 reads CATHVAGVAESEQFF. DNA for the CDR3: TGTGCCACCCATGTAGCGGGAGTGGCGGAAAGTGAGCAGTTCTTC.

The CDR3 sequence is CAWSRPPATEKLFF. CDR3 bases: TGTGCCTGGAGTCGCCCCCCGGCCACGGAAAAACTGTTTTTT. The rearrangement links TRBV30 to TRBJ1-4, with D uncertain. Trimming removed 2 bases from V and 8 bases from J, with 15 bases in between. CDR1 is GTSNPN and CDR2 is SVGIG in the germline V gene (reference sequence). The CDR3 has 14 residues.

V gene TRBV7-6 combines with J gene TRBJ1-1, with D unresolved. The V gene's germline CDR1 is SGHVS and CDR2 FNYEAQ. Between the trimmed V and J ends, which lost 6 bases and 1 base, there was a span of 18 bases. The CDR3 sequence is 16 residues long. CDR3 coding DNA: TGTGCCAGCAGTTTATCCTCCGTAGCCTCGAACACTGAAGCTTTCTTT. This gives the protein CASSLSSVASNTEAFF.

This clone was observed once. The J gene is TRBJ1-2, the V gene TRBV7-9; a weak D match, TRBD1 (5 bases). The CDR3 loop spans 13 amino acids. The V end was cut by 5 bases, the J end by 3 bases, with 10 bases between. The germline gives CDR1 SEHNR, CDR2 FQNEAQ (reference sequence). Here the CDR3 DNA reads TGTGCCAGCAGCAAAGGGGTTGACTATGGCTACACCTTC. Translated: CASSKGVDYGYTF.

In this sample, this clone turned up once. The V gene is TRBV10-3, the J gene TRBJ2-1; 7 bases are shared with TRBD2. V lost 2 bases to trimming and J lost 6 bases; unmatched junction nucleotides: 10. Germline V gene sequence: CDR1 ENHRY, CDR2 SYGVKD. This CDR3 is built from 16 residues. CDR3 amino acids: CAISEIRDYQFNEQFF. The CDR3 DNA reads as TGTGCCATCAGTGAGATCCGGGACTACCAATTCAATGAGCAGTTCTTC.

The rearrangement links TRBV6-6 to TRBJ2-2, with 9 bases identical to TRBD1. The germline gives CDR1 MNHNY, CDR2 SVGAGI (reference sequence). Trimming took 5 bases from V and 4 from J; bases not matched to a gene: 8. The CDR3 has 16 amino acids. CDR3: CASSTNRGRGTGELFF. DNA for the CDR3: TGTGCCAGCAGTACGAACAGGGGGCGCGGCACCGGGGAGCTGTTTTTT.

This rearrangement joins TRBV19 to TRBJ2-7, with TRBD2 as a possible D gene (6 bases). The germline CDR1 and CDR2 sequences are LNHDA and SQIVND (reference sequence). V dropped 10 bases and J dropped 3 bases, with 16 bases sitting between them. This CDR3 is 13 amino acids long. CDR3 amino acids: CATGGKGNYEQYF. CDR3 coding DNA: TGTGCCACCGGAGGGAAAGGGAACTACGAGCAGTACTTC.